This TCR beta chain emerged from a study of CD8+CD57+ T cells in acquired aplastic anemia. The wider study: The DNA of sorted CD4+ and CD8+ cells averaged around 3.2 ug.

General study findings and limits: Both patients and controls carried the same twenty-nine CD8+ CDR3 sequences.

The TCR beta profiling, which covered VDJ combination and CDR3 sequence, was carried out using genomic DNA as the template. One entry per CDR3 protein, called by TCRdb with MiXCR from the reads. The sample lists 400,000 to 600,000 distinct CDR3 sequences; about a third were seen once. Losses at the gene ends were 8 bases for V and 6 bases for J; bases not matched to a gene: 3. The germline V gene has CDR1 MNHNS and CDR2 SASEGT. The CDR3 totals 11 residues. Note on this clonotype: The antigen is not known.

Individuals selected for sequencing had exhibited CD8+CD57+ cell expansion on flow cytometry. Patients uniformly had severe acquired aplastic anemia. Prior therapy had not been administered to any patient at the time of blood sampling. This TCR derives from a human donor with aplastic anemia. The V call is TRBV6-1, the J call TRBJ2-7, with 8 bases that match TRBD2. The source material was sorted CD4+, CD8+, or CD8+CD57+ T cells (not recorded which) from PBMCs. CDR3 residues: CASAGGSEQYF. CDR3 coding DNA: TGTGCCAGCGCGGGAGGATCCGAGCAGTACTTC.